This note documents a single TCR beta chain sequence. Its antigen is not identified. A single record per CDR3 protein comes from TCRdb applying MiXCR to the reads. The sample has 150,000 or so distinct CDR3 sequences, approximately 30% seen once. V lost 2 bases and J lost 4, with 9 bases in between. The length of the CDR3 is 13 residues. Germline V lookup: CDR1 MNHEY, CDR2 SVGEGT. The sample comes from a study of T cell repertoires in cytomegalovirus infection. For the study at large: Public TCR beta signatures marked donors with CMV infection and the matching HLA.

The specimen was CD8+ T cells from cultured PBMCs, collected from culture after CMV antigen stimulation. The origin of this receptor is a human donor in good health (CMV status not recorded). Some clones in this sample may be carry-over from other donors' samples. J is TRBJ2-7 and V is TRBV6-2 or TRBV6-3, with D possibly matching TRBD2 (6 bases). CDR3 in DNA: TGTGCCAGCAGTTACGACGGGACTTACGAGCAGTACTTC. It codes for CASSYDGTYEQYF.